The TCR beta chain described here comes from a study of control samples from healthy donors and cancer patients. Repertoires were generated with immunoSEQ multiplex PCR, while TCRdb's copy carries only in-frame clones and drops some. The sample shows some 150,000 clones, 85% to 95% of them seen only once. This CDR3 is 15 amino acids long. Trimming cost V 5 bases and J 4 bases; bases outside gene matches: 9. Germline CDR1 SGHVS, CDR2 FQNEAQ. Input material: blood. This TCR was sampled from a middle-aged man in good health. This chain connects TRBV7-8 to TRBJ2-7, with TRBD1 matching over 9 bases. The CDR3 loop is CASSPQQGAPYEQYF. The CDR3 region has the DNA TGTGCCAGCAGCCCCCAACAGGGGGCGCCGTACGAGCAGTACTTC.